This T cell receptor (beta chain) comes out of a study of blood T cell repertoires in COVID-19. About the research overall: Material from acute and convalescent COVID-19 was sourced from the United States, Italy and Spain. From T cells, B-cell-depleted T cells, or PBMCs came the material, which was cDNA or gDNA.

The V gene end was trimmed by 2 bases and the J gene end by 1 base; junction bases not matched to a gene: 10. Germline V gene lookup returns CDR1 MGHRA and CDR2 YSYEKL. The CDR3 runs 18 residues. Sequencing was performed with immunoSEQ multiplex PCR; in TCRdb, only in-frame clones are kept and a portion is missing. Found here are hundreds of thousands of clones, around 87% of them singletons; the top ten hold 7.2%. V and J are TRBV4-1 and TRBJ1-4; TRBD1 matches at 7 bases. Material: peripheral blood. This TCR derives from a man in his 60s who had recovered from COVID-19. CDR3 amino acids: CASSQPRTGSGTNEKLFF. The CDR3 DNA reads as TGCGCCAGCAGCCAACCCAGGACAGGCTCAGGAACTAATGAAAAACTGTTTTTT.